This TCR beta chain was identified during a study of tumor and adjacent non-tumor tissue in lung cancer. Study-wide context: Patients comprised about eleven adenocarcinoma, a couple of squamous cell carcinoma and 1 small cell lung cancer.

A modified ARM-PCR protocol with three rounds of nested PCR amplified TCRbeta. TCRdb re-called the multiplex PCR reads through MiXCR, storing one row per CDR3 protein. Here the sample spans some 100,000 distinct CDR3 sequences, about 62% being singletons. As for this clonotype: Its target is not known.

No cell sorting was done before RNA was extracted from the tissue. More than 3 cm separated this lung sample from the edge of the tumor. The CDR3 is 15 residues long. Germline-derived CDR1 and CDR2 are DFQATT and SNEGSKA (reference sequence). The V end lost 5 bases, the J end lost 7 bases, and 21 bases lay between the germline ends. General study points: Shorter survival was associated with higher TCR diversity in tumors. Significantly higher TCR diversity was found in tumor than normal lung. Top 100 clones took a larger repertoire share in normal lung.

The rearrangement joins TRBV20-1 to TRBJ2-1; D is perhaps TRBD2 (5 bases). Source material: distant non-tumor lung tissue. The sequence derives from a man aged 30 to 45 with non-small cell lung cancer. The CDR3 DNA is TGCAGTGCTTTCCCAGAAGTGGGAGCTTATAATGAGCAGTTCTTC. This translates into CSAFPEVGAYNEQFF.